Following are 25 T cell receptor beta chains from one sample sequenced in a study of STAT5B mutations in CD4+ large granular lymphocyte leukemia (dated by TCRdb to about 2022). Library generation was performed with the immunoSEQ multiplex PCR assay. Here the immuneACCESS table is served through TCRdb, limited to in-frame sequences with V and J called. Missing clones are a known gap in these copies; in checked studies unresolved V genes cover under half, and the rest lacks a known reason. In all, the sample holds 30,000 to 40,000 clones, and around 88% of those were seen once. The ten largest clones take up 0.75% to 1% of the sample. Input material: CD4+ T cells from blood buffy coats. These TCRs come from a human donor in good health.

The J gene is TRBJ1-2, the V gene TRBV5-5; D remains unclear. Germline CDR1 SGHKS, CDR2 YYEKEE (reference sequence). CDR3 size: 15 residues. Between the trimmed V and J ends, which lost 4 bases and 6 bases, there was a span of 19 bases. CDR3 in DNA: TGTGCCAGCAGCGCCCTCACTACAGCTGGGCATGGCTACACCTTC. As protein: CASSALTTAGHGYTF.

V is TRBV2 and J is TRBJ1-3; D unresolved. The CDR3 extends over 18 amino acids. Per the germline V gene, CDR1 is SNHLY and CDR2 is FYNNEI. The germline V and J ends were trimmed by 7 bases and 5 bases, with 27 bases remaining between them. The CDR3 DNA is TGTGCCAGCATGAGGGAAGAATCCCTCGCGGGAATAAGAAACACCATATATTTT. It encodes CASMREESLAGIRNTIYF.

CDR3 region: CASSNPYSHPYGYTF. The CDR3 DNA follows: TGTGCCAGCAGCAACCCGTACAGCCACCCCTATGGCTACACCTTC. The genes are TRBV7-6 and TRBJ1-2; D is ambiguous. This CDR3 is 15 amino acids long. The V end was cut by 5 bases, the J end by 4 bases, with 17 bases between. Germline values: CDR1 SGHVS, CDR2 FNYEAQ.

The rearrangement uses TRBV30 and TRBJ1-2; the match to TRBD1 covers 7 bases. The CDR3 totals 14 residues. V gave up 3 bases and J gave up 2 bases; unmatched junction bases: 6. The germline CDR1 and CDR2 sequences are GTSNPN and SVGIG (reference sequence). In DNA form, the CDR3 reads TGTGCCTGGAGGAGGTGGGACAGAAACTATGGCTACACCTTC. Translated: CAWRRWDRNYGYTF.

V gene TRBV10-3 combines with J gene TRBJ1-1, with 11 bases aligning to TRBD1. CDR1 is ENHRY and CDR2 is SYGVKD in the germline V gene. The CDR3 loop spans 15 amino acids. V was clipped by 6 bases and J by 5 bases; unmatched bases: 8. Written as DNA, the CDR3 is TGTGCCATCAGAACACCCGGGACAGGGGGTACTGAAGCTTTCTTT. This sequence encodes CAIRTPGTGGTEAFF.

This clone was detected once. The chain employs TRBV19 and TRBJ2-1; 9 bases are a match to TRBD2. V lost 3 bases to trimming and J lost 0 bases; unmatched junction nucleotides: 3. The CDR3 extends over 16 amino acids. Germline CDR1 reads LNHDA; CDR2 reads SQIVND (reference sequence). The CDR3 DNA follows: TGTGCCAGTAGTATCTTTAGCGGGGGCTCCTACAATGAGCAGTTCTTC. Encoded protein: CASSIFSGGSYNEQFF.

This clone turned up a few times. The genes are TRBV25-1 and TRBJ1-4; the D gene is possibly TRBD1 (5 bases). The CDR3 covers 14 residues. Germline V gives CDR1 MGHDK, CDR2 SYGVNS. The DNA of the CDR3 is TGTGGCTGGATTGGGGCGCAGGGTAATGAAAAACTGTTTTTT. This translates into CGWIGAQGNEKLFF. The variable domain in full, with the rest retrieved from reference TRBV25-1 and TRBJ1-4, is EADIYQTPRYLVIGTGKKITLECSQTMGHDKMYWYQQDPGMELHLIHYSYGVNSTEKGDLSSESTVSRIRTEHFPLTLESARPSHTSQYLCGWIGAQGNEKLFFGSGTQLSVL.

The CDR3 region has the DNA TGTGCCAGCAGCTTGACACGAAACTATGGCTACACCTTC. This codes for CASSLTRNYGYTF. The chain uses TRBV5-6 and TRBJ1-2; D is unresolved. There are 13 residues in the CDR3. Germline V gives CDR1 SGHDT, CDR2 YYEEEE. Trimming removed 1 base at V and 2 bases at J, with 6 bases between. The full variable domain, with the rest looked up from reference TRBV5-6 and TRBJ1-2, is DAGVTQSPTHLIKTRGQQVTLRCSPKSGHDTVSWYQQALGQGPQFIFQYYEEEERQRGNFPDRFSGHQFPNYSSELNVNALLLGDSALYLCASSLTRNYGYTFGSGTRLTVV.

The V and J genes are TRBV14 and TRBJ1-2; no definite D call. Deletions cut 2 bases from V and 6 bases from J, with 10 bases between. The CDR3 has 13 amino acids. Germline CDR1 reads SGHDN; CDR2 reads FVKESK. In DNA, the CDR3 is TGTGCCAGCAGCCAACCGCTCGGGAATGGCTACACCTTC. Translated: CASSQPLGNGYTF.

The chain has TRBV6-1 and TRBJ1-1; tentative D call: TRBD1 (5 bases). Trimming took 2 bases from V and 4 from J, leaving 11 bases between them. The CDR3 extends over 14 amino acids. The germline V gene encodes CDR1 MNHNS and CDR2 SASEGT. The CDR3, as DNA: TGTGCCAGCAGTGAATTCAGGGCGGCCACTGAAGCTTTCTTT. It codes for CASSEFRAATEAFF.

V is TRBV30 and J is TRBJ1-5, with D uncertain. V was pared by 3 bases and J by 5 bases, with 17 bases between. Germline V gene lookup returns CDR1 GTSNPN and CDR2 SVGIG (reference sequence). The CDR3 is made up of 15 amino acids. CDR3 in amino acids: CAWSPKGRRDQPQHF. CDR3 DNA sequence: TGTGCCTGGAGCCCCAAGGGCAGGAGGGATCAGCCCCAGCATTTT.

This chain links TRBV27 with TRBJ1-2; possibly TRBD1 for D (6 bases). This CDR3 comprises 13 residues. Trimming took off 6 bases at V and 6 bases at J, with 14 bases between the two ends. CDR1 and CDR2 from the germline V gene are MNHEY and SMNVEV (reference sequence). CDR3 bases: TGTGCCAGCAGCGACAGGAGGGTGAATGGCTACACCTTC. Translated: CASSDRRVNGYTF.

This clone showed up just once. The rearrangement uses TRBV6-5 and TRBJ1-5; maybe TRBD1 (5 bases). This CDR3 has 15 residues. Germline CDR1 is MNHEY and CDR2 is SVGAGI. With 5 bases removed from V and 1 base from J, the gap between germline ends came to 12 bases. This CDR3 is CASSKGVESNQPQHF. Written as DNA, the CDR3 is TGTGCCAGCAGTAAAGGGGTGGAAAGCAATCAGCCCCAGCATTTT.

The rearrangement uses TRBV2 and TRBJ1-2; 8 nucleotides agree with TRBD1. Per germline, CDR1 SNHLY and CDR2 FYNNEI. The trim removed 4 bases at V and 5 bases at J, leaving 12 bases unmatched. This CDR3 contains 16 residues. The chain's CDR3 is CASSGAGQGILYGYTF. In DNA form, the CDR3 reads TGTGCCAGCAGTGGCGCAGGACAGGGAATATTGTATGGCTACACCTTC.

The J gene is TRBJ2-7, the V gene TRBV5-1; 12 positions agree with TRBD2. CDR1 and CDR2 (germline): SGHRS, YFSETQ. V was pared by 0 bases and J by 2 bases, with 0 bases of the junction left unmatched. The CDR3 runs 15 residues. The CDR3 coding sequence is TGCGCCAGCAGCTTGGGACTAGCGGGGGCCTACGAGCAGTACTTC. Translating gives CASSLGLAGAYEQYF.

The rearrangement uses TRBV7-9 and TRBJ2-1; 10 bases are shared with TRBD2. The CDR3 spans 16 residues. The germline V gene has CDR1 SEHNR and CDR2 FQNEAQ (reference sequence). Unmatched junction bases numbered 16, after V lost 5 bases and J lost 12 bases. CDR3 protein: CASSLATLAGVGVQFF. The CDR3 DNA follows: TGTGCCAGCAGCCTGGCCACCCTAGCGGGAGTAGGTGTGCAGTTCTTC.

The rearrangement uses TRBV5-1 and TRBJ2-5; no reliable D call. TRBJ2-7 matches the DNA end more closely, so the J call is doubtful. Germline V lookup: CDR1 SGHRS, CDR2 YFSETQ. The CDR3 has 14 amino acids. CDR3: CASSFESPAYEQYF. CDR3 in DNA: TGCGCCAGCAGCTTTGAGTCTCCGGCCTACGAGCAGTACTTC.

Only one count was recorded for this clone. The chain recombines TRBV5-6 with TRBJ2-5; D ambiguous. Trimming shortened V by 4 bases and J by 1 base, and 17 bases separated the two germline ends. CDR3 length equals 16 residues. Germline CDR1 and CDR2: SGHDT and YYEEEE. As DNA, the CDR3 is TGTGCCAGCAGCCAACCCTGGCCAGCGTCCCAAGAGACCCAGTACTTC. It encodes CASSQPWPASQETQYF.

DNA for the CDR3: TGTGCCAGTGTCCAGCGAGGTCAAGAGACCCAGTACTTC. It codes for CASVQRGQETQYF. The chain combines TRBV19 with TRBJ2-5; no definite D call. Germline assignment: CDR1 LNHDA and CDR2 SQIVND (reference sequence). CDR3 length equals 13 residues. Trimming removed 8 bases from V and 2 bases from J, with 12 bases in between.

The chain links TRBV10-3 to TRBJ2-4; possibly TRBD2 for D (6 bases). V was cut by 2 bases and J by 9 bases, with 20 bases left in between. Germline lookup yields CDR1 ENHRY and CDR2 SYGVKD. There are 16 residues in the CDR3. The CDR3 bases are TGTGCCATCAGTGAGGAATGGGTGCGAGCGCGGGGCATTCAGTACTTC. Translating gives CAISEEWVRARGIQYF.

This clone was observed a few times. The rearrangement joins TRBV4-3 to TRBJ2-1, with TRBD2 identical over 10 bases. With V trimmed by 4 bases and J by 7 bases, 7 bases remained unmatched. Germline loops: CDR1 LGHNA, CDR2 YSLEER. This CDR3 has 15 residues. CDR3: CASSLKAGGGNEQFF. In DNA, the CDR3 is TGCGCCAGCAGCCTGAAAGCGGGGGGGGGAAATGAGCAGTTCTTC.

The chain couples TRBV11-2 to TRBJ2-1, with D maybe TRBD1 (5 bases). Trimming pared 5 bases from V and 0 bases from J, leaving 11 bases between. The germline V gene encodes CDR1 SGHAT and CDR2 FQNNGV. The CDR3 spans 15 residues. The CDR3 loop is CASSTPRGSYNEQFF. CDR3 nucleotide sequence: TGTGCCAGCAGCACACCTAGGGGCTCCTACAATGAGCAGTTCTTC.

The chain uses TRBV10-3 and TRBJ2-5; D may be TRBD2 (6 bases). Germline CDR1 is ENHRY and CDR2 is SYGVKD. V lost 6 bases to trimming and J lost 1 base, with 15 bases between them. The CDR3 runs 15 residues. The CDR3 is CAISLRDSIQETQYF. CDR3 coding DNA: TGTGCCATCAGCCTCCGGGACTCTATCCAAGAGACCCAGTACTTC.

This rearrangement joins TRBV19 to TRBJ2-5; perhaps TRBD1 as D (6 bases). Per the germline V gene, CDR1 is LNHDA and CDR2 is SQIVND (reference sequence). The CDR3 runs to 15 residues. V was shortened by 5 bases and J by 9 bases, with 22 bases between the two germline ends. CDR3 DNA sequence: TGTGCCAGTAGTTTCCGGGACATGGAAATGGAGGCCCAGTACTTC. Translation gives CASSFRDMEMEAQYF.

V usage is TRBV5-4 and J usage is TRBJ2-7; TRBD1 is a possible D gene (6 bases). The germline CDR1 and CDR2 sequences are SGHNT and YYREEE (reference sequence). V was shortened by 2 bases and J by 4 bases, with 10 bases between the two germline ends. The CDR3 covers 13 residues. Written as DNA, the CDR3 is TGTGCCAGCAGCTTAGAGACAGGATACGAGCAGTACTTC. Its protein is CASSLETGYEQYF.